The present TCR beta chain was sequenced within a study of PD-1 blockade in classical Hodgkin lymphoma (dated by TCRdb to 2020 to 2021). In the study overall: Nivolumab dosing was 3 mg/kg intravenously every 2 weeks, continuing until either disease progression or unacceptable toxicity. To define a peripheral blood immune signature of response to PD-1 blockade in classical Hodgkin lymphoma, the study combined TCR beta sequencing with CyTOF. General findings and caveats noted by the study authors: Baseline TCR diversity was reported as lower in newly diagnosed patients than in healthy donors, and lower still in relapsed/refractory patients. Patients starting nivolumab less than 1 year after ASCT had lower diversity and were excluded from later analyses to avoid confounding by immune reconstitution. The study was restricted to a single clinical trial cohort, and the causes of repertoire differences, possibly disease activity or prior therapy, were left undefined. Trial patients with a complete response had baseline diversity similar to that of newly diagnosed patients, while partial responders and progressors had significantly lower diversity. CD4+ but not CD8+ TCR diversity rose significantly by C4D1 (p=0.0027 vs p=0.16), most apparent in complete responders (p=0.02).

Genomic DNA was extracted with the Qiagen DNeasy kit from unsorted PBMCs and from negatively selected CD4+ and CD8+ fractions. Using primers that anneal to V and J segments, immunoSEQ multiplex PCR amplified the TCR beta CDR3 regions. Amplification bias was minimized using a synthetic immune receptor repertoire, and residual bias was removed computationally after sequencing. The published analysis was carried out like this. Custom Python scripts were used to quantify repertoire diversity as the Shannon entropy index. Unsorted, CD4+ and CD8+ repertoires were analyzed separately, except in combined analyses where CD4+ and CD8+ sequences were merged in silico. A clone was considered expanded if an increase in frequency of at least 2-fold after treatment relative to C1D1 was found, and a pseudocount of 0.5 was applied to clones undetected at baseline. Clones with 0 or 1 copy at C1D1 were classified as singleton clones, and clones with 2 or more copies were classified as non-singleton clones. Clones expanded in unsorted samples were assigned a CD4+, CD8+ or unknown annotation through matching of protein sequences in sorted samples from the same patient. Wilcoxon tests were applied to paired samples to test diversity changes from C1D1 to C4D1. In TCRdb, the immuneACCESS table is reduced to in-frame sequences with V and J assigned. These tables do not hold every clone; where another copy was compared, an unresolved V gene accounts for under half, and the others remain unexplained. That table supplies the V and J calls and clone size; D and trimming were determined from the DNA. Recorded for this sample are some 90,000 clones; 80% to 95% of them occurred a single time. Over 2% of the sample is taken by the ten largest.

The cysteine opens and the phenylalanine closes a CDR3 of 14 amino acids. Only the CDR3 DNA stays, 42 bases, in frame from base 1. V is shortened by 1 base, J by 2 bases, and the region joining them spans 9 bases. For CDR1 and CDR2, the germline V gene (reference sequence) lists GTSNPN and SVGIG. The time point label of this sample denotes: cycle 2 day 1 (C2D1) of nivolumab. All trial patients had relapsed after autologous stem cell transplantation, with cohorts A, B and C differing in prior brentuximab vedotin exposure. The trial cohort was composed of about 60 patients with relapsed/refractory classical Hodgkin lymphoma, for whom complete response, partial response or progressive disease was recorded as best overall response. In the multi-cohort phase II CheckMate 205 trial, trial patients received single-agent nivolumab. Best overall response was determined by an independent review committee according to the 2007 International Working Group response criteria. PBMCs from the trial were collected at three points: immediately before nivolumab initiation (C1D1), and during therapy at cycle 2 day 1 and cycle 4 day 1. Peripheral blood was collected in 8 mL Vacutainer Cell Preparation Tubes, from which PBMCs were isolated by centrifugation and then cryopreserved.

A note on this clone: The antigen it binds to is not known. No per-base quality is available; no much larger clone lies one base away.

The source was peripheral blood mononuclear cells (PBMCs), collected before the second cycle of nivolumab. The V and J genes are TRBV30 and TRBJ1-5; TRBD1 is possibly the D segment (6 matching bases). This TCR derives from a human donor with classical Hodgkin lymphoma. The DNA is TGTGCCTGGAGTGAAGGACAGCGCAATCAGCCCCAGCATTTT. The resulting protein is CAWSEGQRNQPQHF.